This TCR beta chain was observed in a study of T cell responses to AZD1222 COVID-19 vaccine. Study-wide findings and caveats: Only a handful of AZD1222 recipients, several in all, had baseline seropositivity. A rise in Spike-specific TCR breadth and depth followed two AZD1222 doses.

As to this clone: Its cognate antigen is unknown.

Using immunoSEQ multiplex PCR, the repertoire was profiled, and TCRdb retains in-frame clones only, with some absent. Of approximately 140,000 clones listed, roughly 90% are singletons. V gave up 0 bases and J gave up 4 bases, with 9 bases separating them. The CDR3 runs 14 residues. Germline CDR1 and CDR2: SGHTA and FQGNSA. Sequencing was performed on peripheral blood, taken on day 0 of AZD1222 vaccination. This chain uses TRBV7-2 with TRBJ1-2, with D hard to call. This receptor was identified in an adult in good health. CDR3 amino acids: CASSLAQASYGYTF. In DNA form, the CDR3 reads TGTGCCAGCAGCTTAGCGCAGGCAAGCTATGGCTACACCTTC.